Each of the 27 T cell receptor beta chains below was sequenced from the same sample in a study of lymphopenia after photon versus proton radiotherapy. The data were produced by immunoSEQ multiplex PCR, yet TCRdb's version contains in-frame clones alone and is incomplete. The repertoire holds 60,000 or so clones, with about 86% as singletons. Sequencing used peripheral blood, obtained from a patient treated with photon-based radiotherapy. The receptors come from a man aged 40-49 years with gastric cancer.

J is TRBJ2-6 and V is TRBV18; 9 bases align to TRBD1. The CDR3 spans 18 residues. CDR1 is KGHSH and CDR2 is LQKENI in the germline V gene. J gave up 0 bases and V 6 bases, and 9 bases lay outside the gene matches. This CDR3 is CASSPLGTGISGANVLTF. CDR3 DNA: TGTGCCAGCTCCCCTCTTGGGACAGGGATCTCTGGGGCCAACGTCCTGACTTTC. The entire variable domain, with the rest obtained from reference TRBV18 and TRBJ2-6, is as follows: NAGVMQNPRHLVRRRGQEARLRCSPMKGHSHVYWYRQLPEEGLKFMVYLQKENIIDESGMPKERFSAEFPKEGPSILRIQQVVRGDSAAYFCASSPLGTGISGANVLTFGAGSRLTVL.

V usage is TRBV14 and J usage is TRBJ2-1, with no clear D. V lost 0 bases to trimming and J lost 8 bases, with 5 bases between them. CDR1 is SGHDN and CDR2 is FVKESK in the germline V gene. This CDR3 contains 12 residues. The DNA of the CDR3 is TGTGCCAGCAGCCAAGATGTGGATGAGCAGTTCTTC. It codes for CASSQDVDEQFF. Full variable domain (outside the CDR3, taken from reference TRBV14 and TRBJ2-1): EAGVTQFPSHSVIEKGQTVTLRCDPISGHDNLYWYRRVMGKEIKFLLHFVKESKQDESGMPNNRFLAERTGGTYSTLKVQPAELEDSGVYFCASSQDVDEQFFGPGTRLTVL.

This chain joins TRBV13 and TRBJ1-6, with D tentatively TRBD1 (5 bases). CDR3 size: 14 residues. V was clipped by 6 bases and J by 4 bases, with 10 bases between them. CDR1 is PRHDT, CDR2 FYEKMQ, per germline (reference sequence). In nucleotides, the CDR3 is TGTGCCAGCAGTCAGGGACTTTATAATTCACCCCTCCACTTT. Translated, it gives CASSQGLYNSPLHF.

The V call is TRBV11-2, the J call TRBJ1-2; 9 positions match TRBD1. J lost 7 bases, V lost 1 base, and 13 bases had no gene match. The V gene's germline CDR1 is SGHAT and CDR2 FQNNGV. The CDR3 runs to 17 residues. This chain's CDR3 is CASSLGRGTGRAFGYTF. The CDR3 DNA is TGTGCCAGCAGCTTAGGAAGGGGGACAGGGCGGGCCTTTGGCTACACCTTC.

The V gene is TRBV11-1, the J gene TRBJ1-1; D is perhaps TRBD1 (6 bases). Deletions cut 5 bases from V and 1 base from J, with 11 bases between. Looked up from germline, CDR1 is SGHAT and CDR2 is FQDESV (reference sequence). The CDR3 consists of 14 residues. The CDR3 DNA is TGTGCCAGCAGCCCCGGACAGACGAACACTGAAGCTTTCTTT. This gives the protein CASSPGQTNTEAFF.

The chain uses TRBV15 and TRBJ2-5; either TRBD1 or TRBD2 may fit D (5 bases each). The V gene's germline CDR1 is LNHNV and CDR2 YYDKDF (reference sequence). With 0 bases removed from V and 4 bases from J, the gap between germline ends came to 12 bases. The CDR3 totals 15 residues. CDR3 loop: CATSRDLGAGETQYF. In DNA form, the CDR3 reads TGTGCCACCAGCAGAGATCTCGGGGCGGGAGAGACCCAGTACTTC.

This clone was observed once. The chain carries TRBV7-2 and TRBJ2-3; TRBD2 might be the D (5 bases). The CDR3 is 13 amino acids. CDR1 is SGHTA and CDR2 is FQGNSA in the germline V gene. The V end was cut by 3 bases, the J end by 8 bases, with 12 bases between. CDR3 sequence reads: CASSLLRAGTQYF. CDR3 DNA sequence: TGTGCCAGCAGCTTGCTGCGGGCCGGTACGCAGTATTTT.

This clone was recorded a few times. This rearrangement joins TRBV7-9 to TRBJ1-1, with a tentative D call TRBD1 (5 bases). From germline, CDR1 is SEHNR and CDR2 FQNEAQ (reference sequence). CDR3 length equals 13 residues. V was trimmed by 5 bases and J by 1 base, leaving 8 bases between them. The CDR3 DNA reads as TGTGCCAGCAGCAGACAGAGGAACACTGAAGCTTTCTTT. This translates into CASSRQRNTEAFF. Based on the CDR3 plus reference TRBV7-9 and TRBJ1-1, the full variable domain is DTGVSQNPRHKITKRGQNVTFRCDPISEHNRLYWYRQTLGQGPEFLTYFQNEAQLEKSRLLSDRFSAERPKGSFSTLEIQRTEQGDSAMYLCASSRQRNTEAFFGQGTRLTVV.

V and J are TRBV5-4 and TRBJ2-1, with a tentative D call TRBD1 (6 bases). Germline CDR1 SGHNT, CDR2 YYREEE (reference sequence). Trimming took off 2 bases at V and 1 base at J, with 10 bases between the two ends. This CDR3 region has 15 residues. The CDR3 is CASSFFQGSYNEQFF. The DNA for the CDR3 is TGTGCCAGCAGCTTTTTTCAGGGGTCCTACAATGAGCAGTTCTTC.

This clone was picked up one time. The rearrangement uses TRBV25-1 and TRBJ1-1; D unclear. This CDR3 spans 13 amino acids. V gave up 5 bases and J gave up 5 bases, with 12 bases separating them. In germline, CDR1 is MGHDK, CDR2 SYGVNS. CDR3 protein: CASSPVVGTEAFF. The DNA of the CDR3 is TGTGCCAGCAGTCCCGTGGTGGGGACTGAAGCTTTCTTT.

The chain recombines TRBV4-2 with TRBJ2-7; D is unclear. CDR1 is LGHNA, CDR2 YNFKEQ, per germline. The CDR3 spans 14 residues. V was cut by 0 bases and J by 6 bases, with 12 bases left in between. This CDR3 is CASSQDGIGPEQYF. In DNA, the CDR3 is TGTGCCAGCAGCCAAGATGGCATTGGTCCCGAGCAGTACTTC.

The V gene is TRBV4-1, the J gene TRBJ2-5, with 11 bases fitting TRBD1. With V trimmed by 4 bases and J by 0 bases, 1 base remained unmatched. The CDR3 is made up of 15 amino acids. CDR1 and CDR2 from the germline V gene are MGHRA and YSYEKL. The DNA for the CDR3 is TGCGCCAGCAGCCCGGACAGGGGGCACCAAGAGACCCAGTACTTC. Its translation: CASSPDRGHQETQYF.

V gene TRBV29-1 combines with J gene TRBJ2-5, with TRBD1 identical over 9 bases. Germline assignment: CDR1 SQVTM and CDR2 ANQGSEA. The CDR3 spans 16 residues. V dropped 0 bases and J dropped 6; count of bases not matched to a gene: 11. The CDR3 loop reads CSVEEGGTGWLKTQYF. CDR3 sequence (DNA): TGCAGCGTTGAAGAAGGAGGGACAGGGTGGTTAAAGACCCAGTACTTC.

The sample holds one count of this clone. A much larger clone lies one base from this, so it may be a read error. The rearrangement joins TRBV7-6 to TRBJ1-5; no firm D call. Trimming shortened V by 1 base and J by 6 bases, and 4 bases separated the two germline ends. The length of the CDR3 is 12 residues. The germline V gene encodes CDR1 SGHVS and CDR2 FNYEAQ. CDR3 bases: TGTGCCAGCAGCTTAGTGGGTCAGCCCCAGCATTTT. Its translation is CASSLVGQPQHF.

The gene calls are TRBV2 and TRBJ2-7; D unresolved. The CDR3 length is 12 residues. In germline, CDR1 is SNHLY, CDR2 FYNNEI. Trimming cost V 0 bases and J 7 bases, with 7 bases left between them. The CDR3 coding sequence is TGTGCCAGCAGTGAAGCCGGCCGGGAGCAGTACTTC. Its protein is CASSEAGREQYF. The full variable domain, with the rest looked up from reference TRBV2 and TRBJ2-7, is EPEVTQTPSHQVTQMGQEVILRCVPISNHLYFYWYRQILGQKVEFLVSFYNNEISEKSEIFDDQFSVERPDGSNFTLKIRSTKLEDSAMYFCASSEAGREQYFGPGTRLTVT.

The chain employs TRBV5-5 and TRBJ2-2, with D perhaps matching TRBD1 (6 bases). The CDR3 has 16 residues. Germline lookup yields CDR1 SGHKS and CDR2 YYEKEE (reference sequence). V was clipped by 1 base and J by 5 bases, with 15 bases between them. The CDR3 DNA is TGTGCCAGCAGCTTGATGTCAACAGGGCTAACCGGGGAGCTGTTTTTT. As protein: CASSLMSTGLTGELFF.

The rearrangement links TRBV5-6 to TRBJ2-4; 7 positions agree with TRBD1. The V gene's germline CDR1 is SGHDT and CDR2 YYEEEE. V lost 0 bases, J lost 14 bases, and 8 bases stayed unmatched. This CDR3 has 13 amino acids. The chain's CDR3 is CASSLVGTAREYF. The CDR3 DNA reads TGTGCCAGCAGCTTGGTGGGGACAGCTAGGGAGTACTTC. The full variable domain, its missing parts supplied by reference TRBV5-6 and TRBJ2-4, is DAGVTQSPTHLIKTRGQQVTLRCSPKSGHDTVSWYQQALGQGPQFIFQYYEEEERQRGNFPDRFSGHQFPNYSSELNVNALLLGDSALYLCASSLVGTAREYFGAGTRLSVL.

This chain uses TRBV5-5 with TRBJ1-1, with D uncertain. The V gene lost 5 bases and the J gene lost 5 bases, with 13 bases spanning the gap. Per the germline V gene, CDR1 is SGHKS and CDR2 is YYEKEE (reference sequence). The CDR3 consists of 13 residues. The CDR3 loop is CASRKEGWTEAFF. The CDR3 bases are TGTGCCAGCAGGAAGGAGGGCTGGACTGAAGCTTTCTTT.

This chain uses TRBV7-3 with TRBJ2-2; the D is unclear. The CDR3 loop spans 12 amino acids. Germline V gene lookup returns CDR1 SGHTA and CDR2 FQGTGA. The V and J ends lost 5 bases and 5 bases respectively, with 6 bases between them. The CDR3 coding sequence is TGTGCCAGCAGCCTTTCTACCGGGGAGCTGTTTTTT. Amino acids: CASSLSTGELFF. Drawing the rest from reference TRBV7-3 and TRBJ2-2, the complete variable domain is GAGVSQTPSNKVTEKGKYVELRCDPISGHTALYWYRQSLGQGPEFLIYFQGTGAADDSGLPNDRFFAVRPEGSVSTLKIQRTERGDSAVYLCASSLSTGELFFGEGSRLTVL.

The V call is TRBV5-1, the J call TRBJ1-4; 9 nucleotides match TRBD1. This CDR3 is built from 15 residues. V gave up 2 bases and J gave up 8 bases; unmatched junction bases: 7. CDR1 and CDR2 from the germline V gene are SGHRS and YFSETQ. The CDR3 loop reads CASSLGGQGTEKLFF. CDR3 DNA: TGCGCCAGCAGCTTAGGGGGACAGGGAACAGAAAAACTGTTTTTT.

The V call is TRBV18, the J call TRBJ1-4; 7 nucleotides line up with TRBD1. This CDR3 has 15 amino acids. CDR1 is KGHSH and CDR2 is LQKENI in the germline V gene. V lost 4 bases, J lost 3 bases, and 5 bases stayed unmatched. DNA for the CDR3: TGTGCCAGCTCACTGTCGGGACAGCCTAATGAAAAACTGTTTTTT. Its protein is CASSLSGQPNEKLFF.

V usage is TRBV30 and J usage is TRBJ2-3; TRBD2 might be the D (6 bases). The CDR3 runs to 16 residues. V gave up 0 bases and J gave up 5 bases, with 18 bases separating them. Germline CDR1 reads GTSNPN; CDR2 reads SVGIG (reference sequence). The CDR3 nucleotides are TGTGCCTGGAGTGTACCGGACCCTACCGGGGGAGATACGCAGTATTTT. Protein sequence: CAWSVPDPTGGDTQYF.

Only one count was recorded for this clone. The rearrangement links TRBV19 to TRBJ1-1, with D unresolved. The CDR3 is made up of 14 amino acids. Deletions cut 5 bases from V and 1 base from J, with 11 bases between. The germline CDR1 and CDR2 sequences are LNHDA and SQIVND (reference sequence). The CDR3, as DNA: TGTGCCAGTAGTTACCGGGCTTCGAACACTGAAGCTTTCTTT. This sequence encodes CASSYRASNTEAFF.

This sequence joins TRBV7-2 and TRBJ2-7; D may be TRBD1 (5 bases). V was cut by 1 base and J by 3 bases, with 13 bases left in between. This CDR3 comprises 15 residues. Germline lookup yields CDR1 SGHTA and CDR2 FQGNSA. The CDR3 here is CASSLGADTFYEQYF. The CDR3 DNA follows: TGTGCCAGCAGCTTAGGGGCGGACACCTTCTACGAGCAGTACTTC.

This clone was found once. The CDR3 protein is CASSADRWGSQHF. CDR3 coding DNA: TGTGCCAGCAGCGCCGACAGGTGGGGGTCCCAGCATTTT. This chain uses TRBV7-2 with TRBJ1-5; D is possibly TRBD1 (6 bases). The germline V and J ends were trimmed by 5 bases and 11 bases, with 16 bases remaining between them. Germline CDR1 SGHTA, CDR2 FQGNSA. The CDR3 spans 13 residues.

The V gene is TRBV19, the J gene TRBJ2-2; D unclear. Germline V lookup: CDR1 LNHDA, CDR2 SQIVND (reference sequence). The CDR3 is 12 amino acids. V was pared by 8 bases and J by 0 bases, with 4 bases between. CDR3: CASSANTGELFF. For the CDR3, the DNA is TGTGCCAGTTCTGCGAACACCGGGGAGCTGTTTTTT.

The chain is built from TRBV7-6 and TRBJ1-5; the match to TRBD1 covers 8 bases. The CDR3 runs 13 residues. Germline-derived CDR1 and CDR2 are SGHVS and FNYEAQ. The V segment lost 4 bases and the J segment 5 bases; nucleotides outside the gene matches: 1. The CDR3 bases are TGTGCCAGCAGCTCGGGACAGGATCAGCCCCAGCATTTT. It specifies CASSSGQDQPQHF.